The 5 T cell receptor beta chains in this list originate from one sample, sequenced in a study of blood T cell repertoires in COVID-19. Produced via immunoSEQ multiplex PCR; TCRdb's table is partial and in-frame only. This repertoire shows 93,000 or so clones, around 90% found once; its top ten account for around 3.1%. Sequencing input: peripheral blood. These receptor sequences come from a man in his forties or fifties in a cohort sampled during active COVID-19.

This chain's CDR3 is CASSEEAPGAGSPLHF. Here the CDR3 DNA reads TGTGCCAGCAGTGAAGAGGCACCTGGGGCTGGTTCACCCCTCCACTTT. The rearrangement joins TRBV2 to TRBJ1-6; perhaps TRBD1 as D (5 bases). Germline lookup yields CDR1 SNHLY and CDR2 FYNNEI. This CDR3 comprises 16 residues. Trimming pared 1 base from V and 9 bases from J, leaving 16 bases between.

The chain carries TRBV7-9 and TRBJ2-1; maybe TRBD2 (6 bases). Germline CDR1 SEHNR, CDR2 FQNEAQ (reference sequence). Between the trimmed V and J ends, which lost 5 bases and 2 bases, there was a span of 13 bases. The CDR3 contains 15 residues. The CDR3 here is CASSPPGGPYNEQFF. The CDR3, as DNA: TGTGCCAGCAGCCCCCCCGGGGGTCCCTACAATGAGCAGTTCTTC.

The rearrangement links TRBV7-9 to TRBJ1-5, with no clear D. Germline V CDR1 and CDR2: SEHNR, FQNEAQ (reference sequence). This CDR3 is built from 16 residues. Deletions cut 0 bases from V and 2 bases from J, with 11 bases between. The DNA of the CDR3 is TGTGCCAGCAGCTTAGCGTTGGACGGGGGCAATCAGCCCCAGCATTTT. Amino acid sequence: CASSLALDGGNQPQHF.

The chain carries TRBV5-1 and TRBJ1-2, with D possibly being TRBD1 (5 bases). Per the germline V gene, CDR1 is SGHRS and CDR2 is YFSETQ. CDR3 size: 13 residues. V was clipped by 4 bases and J by 3 bases, with 10 bases between them. CDR3 in amino acids: CASSPDIYYGYTF. The CDR3 DNA is TGCGCCAGCAGCCCGGACATTTACTATGGCTACACCTTC.

This rearrangement joins TRBV7-9 to TRBJ1-1; D is undetermined. Trimming pared 3 bases from V and 1 base from J, leaving 6 bases between. Germline CDR1 and CDR2: SEHNR and FQNEAQ (reference sequence). The CDR3 loop spans 13 amino acids. The CDR3 nucleotides are TGTGCCAGCAGCTTCGAGGGGAACACTGAAGCTTTCTTT. Its protein product is CASSFEGNTEAFF.